These T cell receptor beta chains were read from a single sample in a study of T cells in Graves' hyperthyroidism and ophthalmopathy. In TCRdb, the multiplex PCR reads were re-called with MiXCR into one record per CDR3 protein. The sample contains 700,000 or so distinct CDR3 sequences, more than 14% of which appear only once. Source material: blood. The receptors stem from a woman aged 45-65 years with Graves' ophthalmopathy. CDR3s include the opening cysteine and the closing phenylalanine or tryptophan. The D gene is left open where the match is weak. Clone size is stated in some rows and not others, as once, few, many or a class when expanded.

D: NA
size: few
J: TRBJ2-5
V: TRBV4-3
DNA: TGCGCCAGCAGCCAAGCAGGGAATCAAGAGACCCAGTACTTC
CDR3: CASSQAGNQETQYF

D: TRBD2
size: NA
J: TRBJ2-2
V: TRBV15
DNA: TGTGCCACCAGCAGAGGAACTAGCGGGATTTCAAGGACCGGGGAGCTGTTTTTT
CDR3: CATSRGTSGISRTGELFF

D: NA
size: few
J: TRBJ2-2
V: TRBV6-1
DNA: TGTGCCAGCAGTGTCACCCCCACCGGGGAGCTGTTTTTT
CDR3: CASSVTPTGELFF

D: NA
size: many
J: TRBJ1-1
V: TRBV7-3
DNA: TGTGCCAGCAGCTTAAGTGTTGACACTGAAGCTTTCTTT
CDR3: CASSLSVDTEAFF

D: NA
size: many
J: TRBJ2-7
V: TRBV20-1
DNA: TGCAGTGCTATGGCCCCGGGACCGCCGGGCAACGAGCAGTACTTC
CDR3: CSAMAPGPPGNEQYF

D: TRBD2
size: NA
J: TRBJ2-1
V: TRBV4-1
DNA: TGCGCCAGCAGCCATGGCACGGGAGGGGTGACTTACAATGAGCAGTTCTTC
CDR3: CASSHGTGGVTYNEQFF

D: NA
size: many
J: TRBJ2-7
V: TRBV27
DNA: TGTGCCAGCAATGCTAGGGGGAGAAGCTACGAGCAGTACTTC
CDR3: CASNARGRSYEQYF

D: TRBD2
size: many
J: TRBJ2-4
V: TRBV20-1
DNA: TGCAGTGCTTTTACCGGGACTAGCGGAAACATTCAGTACTTC
CDR3: CSAFTGTSGNIQYF

D: NA
size: many
J: TRBJ1-5
V: TRBV18
DNA: TGTGCCAGCTCACCGGGCCCTCTAAATCAGCCCCAGCATTTT
CDR3: CASSPGPLNQPQHF

D: TRBD2
size: many
J: TRBJ2-1
V: TRBV28
DNA: TGTGCCAGCAGTTTAGTAGGACTAGCGGGAGGAAACAATGAGCAGTTCTTC
CDR3: CASSLVGLAGGNNEQFF

D: TRBD1
size: NA
J: TRBJ1-1
V: TRBV28
DNA: TGTGCCAGCAGTTTAGACCCATCCGGGACAGGGAACACTGAAGCTTTCTTT
CDR3: CASSLDPSGTGNTEAFF

D: NA
size: many
J: TRBJ2-7
V: TRBV5-1
DNA: TGCGCCAGCAGCTGGAAAGGTGTGGACAGTAGCTCCTACGAGCAGTACTTC
CDR3: CASSWKGVDSSSYEQYF

D: NA
size: many
J: TRBJ1-2
V: TRBV27
DNA: TGTGCCAGCAAACCAACCGACACAAAGACCTATGGCTACACCTTC
CDR3: CASKPTDTKTYGYTF